These 13 T cell receptor beta chains came from one sample sequenced in a study of T cell repertoires in MIS-A myocarditis. Using immunoSEQ multiplex PCR, the repertoire was profiled, and TCRdb retains in-frame clones only, with some absent. The sample yields 5,000 to 7,500 clones, around 75% seen once. Sequencing used interventricular septum heart tissue obtained at autopsy. These receptors all come from a man aged 18 to 29 with fulminant myocarditis from multisystem inflammatory syndrome in adults (MIS-A) after COVID-19.

The rearrangement links TRBV3-1 (or the pseudogene TRBV3-2) to TRBJ1-3, with D maybe TRBD1 (5 bases). The V end lost 0 bases, the J end lost 0 bases, and 12 bases lay between the germline ends. This CDR3 contains 17 residues. The germline V gene encodes CDR1 LGHDT and CDR2 YNNKEL (reference sequence). As DNA, the CDR3 is TGTGCCAGCAGCCAAGATTATGGGGGAAGCTCTGGAAACACCATATATTTT. This gives the protein CASSQDYGGSSGNTIYF.

The chain uses TRBV10-2 and TRBJ1-6; 9 bases map to TRBD1. The CDR3 extends over 14 amino acids. The V gene end was trimmed by 6 bases and the J gene end by 8 bases; junction bases not matched to a gene: 5. CDR1 WSHSY and CDR2 SAAADI come from the germline V gene. DNA of the CDR3: TGCGCCAGCAGCAAGGACAGGGGTTATTCACCCCTCCACTTT. Its protein is CASSKDRGYSPLHF.

V and J are TRBV6-5 and TRBJ2-1; 8 bases match TRBD2. V was clipped by 7 bases and J by 6 bases; unmatched bases: 8. The V gene's germline CDR1 is MNHEY and CDR2 SVGAGI. This CDR3 comprises 14 residues. CDR3 in DNA: TGTGCCAGCAACCCGGGGGGGACTCGCAATGAGCAGTTCTTC. Its translation: CASNPGGTRNEQFF.

V usage is TRBV5-6 and J usage is TRBJ2-1; D is unresolved. CDR1 is SGHDT and CDR2 is YYEEEE in the germline V gene. Deletions cut 0 bases from V and 3 bases from J, with 4 bases between. This CDR3 comprises 13 residues. The CDR3 reads CASSLGLYNEQFF. Written as DNA, the CDR3 is TGTGCCAGCAGCTTGGGACTCTACAATGAGCAGTTCTTC.

This clone is classed as medium-sized. The rearrangement joins TRBV5-4 to TRBJ2-2, with D perhaps assigned TRBD1 or TRBD2 (5 bases each). The CDR3 loop spans 17 amino acids. Trimming shortened V by 4 bases and J by 7 bases, and 23 bases separated the two germline ends. Looked up from germline, CDR1 is SGHNT and CDR2 is YYREEE (reference sequence). The CDR3 protein is CASSRLGTQGLGGELFF. As DNA, the CDR3 is TGTGCCAGCAGCCGATTAGGGACCCAGGGCCTTGGCGGGGAGCTGTTTTTT. Looking up the rest from reference TRBV5-4 and TRBJ2-2 gives the full variable domain: ETGVTQSPTHLIKTRGQQVTLRCSSQSGHNTVSWYQQALGQGPQFIFQYYREEENGRGNFPPRFSGLQFPNYSSELNVNALELDDSALYLCASSRLGTQGLGGELFFGEGSRLTVL.

The V call is TRBV7-8, the J call TRBJ2-5; D perhaps matches TRBD1 (5 bases). CDR3 length equals 15 residues. Germline V gene lookup returns CDR1 SGHVS and CDR2 FQNEAQ. The ends were cut back, 6 bases at V and 9 bases at J, with 23 bases in the middle. The CDR3 region has the DNA TGTGCCAGCAGAAGCGACAGTAACCCTACCCTGGCCCAGTACTTC. Protein: CASRSDSNPTLAQYF.

J is TRBJ2-1 and V is TRBV19, with TRBD2 identical over 9 bases. In germline, CDR1 is LNHDA, CDR2 SQIVND (reference sequence). The CDR3 covers 13 residues. V shed 7 bases and J 9 bases; nucleotides not matched to a gene: 7. The CDR3 sequence: CASMGREGGEQFF. CDR3 in DNA: TGTGCCAGTATGGGGCGGGAGGGCGGTGAGCAGTTCTTC.

The chain joins TRBV13 to TRBJ2-1, with a possible D match to TRBD2 (6 bases). CDR1 PRHDT and CDR2 FYEKMQ come from the germline V gene (reference sequence). The CDR3 is made up of 15 amino acids. Trimming left V 5 bases short and J 2 bases short, with 13 bases between. CDR3 loop: CASSPTRSAYNEQFF. Written as DNA, the CDR3 is TGTGCCAGCAGCCCGACTAGATCCGCCTACAATGAGCAGTTCTTC.

V is TRBV27 and J is TRBJ2-7, with TRBD1 matching 10 bases. Losses at the gene ends were 3 bases for V and 1 base for J; bases not matched to a gene: 3. Germline V lookup: CDR1 MNHEY, CDR2 SMNVEV (reference sequence). CDR3 length: 15 amino acids. CDR3 region: CASSFLGQGSYEQYF. CDR3 bases: TGTGCCAGCAGTTTCTTGGGACAGGGGTCCTACGAGCAGTACTTC.

The chain combines TRBV7-3 with TRBJ1-1; a weak D match, TRBD1 (6 bases). Deletions cut 1 base from V and 4 bases from J, with 10 bases between. Germline V lookup: CDR1 SGHTA, CDR2 FQGTGA. The CDR3 contains 14 residues. CDR3 protein: CASSLKGGGTEAFF. The CDR3 bases are TGTGCCAGCAGCTTAAAAGGAGGGGGCACTGAAGCTTTCTTT.

The CDR3 sequence: CAMFTTGELFF. Written as DNA, the CDR3 is TGTGCCATGTTCACCACCGGGGAGCTGTTTTTT. The V and J genes are TRBV6-6 and TRBJ2-2; D unresolved. Trimming shortened V by 10 bases and J by 4 bases, and 7 bases separated the two germline ends. The CDR3 consists of 11 residues. The germline CDR1 and CDR2 sequences are MNHNY and SVGAGI (reference sequence).

The rearrangement uses TRBV4-2 and TRBJ2-5; D perhaps matches TRBD1 (5 bases). V gave up 1 base and J gave up 2 bases, with 8 bases separating them. Germline V gives CDR1 LGHNA, CDR2 YNFKEQ. The CDR3 has 14 amino acids. DNA of the CDR3: TGTGCCAGCAGCCAAGGGGGCCCGCAAGAGACCCAGTACTTC. It is translated as CASSQGGPQETQYF.

The gene calls are TRBV27 and TRBJ1-5, with TRBD1 as a possible D gene (5 bases). Per the germline V gene, CDR1 is MNHEY and CDR2 is SMNVEV (reference sequence). The CDR3 contains 16 residues. Trimming cost V 5 bases and J 8 bases, with 22 bases left between them. The CDR3 DNA follows: TGTGCCAGCAGTCCCATCTCAGGGACTGGAGTAGAGCCCCAGCATTTT. This encodes CASSPISGTGVEPQHF.